This TCR beta chain was profiled in a study of PD-L1 blockade in urothelial cancer. Study in general: About 90% of the 29 patients were males with bladder-origin urothelial cancer. Blood analysis was done at 3 weeks (second dose) and 6 weeks after treatment began. Median T cell yield per blood sample was about 140,000 cells.

The data were produced by immunoSEQ multiplex PCR, yet TCRdb's version contains in-frame clones alone and is incomplete. The data show some 120,000 clones, about 82% seen once. Regarding time point: peripheral blood 6 weeks after treatment start. Metastatic or locally advanced urothelial carcinoma was present in the patients. This CDR3 is 18 amino acids long. V was shortened by 3 bases and J by 1 base, with 18 bases between the two germline ends. CDR1 and CDR2 from the germline V gene are LNHDA and SQIVND (reference sequence). The chain is built from TRBV19 and TRBJ2-2, with TRBD2 as a possible D gene (7 bases). Material: PBMCs, obtained around atezolizumab (anti-PD-L1) treatment. The receptor was isolated from a man aged 50-60 years with urothelial cancer. This CDR3 reads CASSIGFAGAVNTGELFF. The CDR3 bases are TGTGCCAGTAGTATCGGATTTGCGGGGGCGGTGAACACCGGGGAGCTGTTTTTT.